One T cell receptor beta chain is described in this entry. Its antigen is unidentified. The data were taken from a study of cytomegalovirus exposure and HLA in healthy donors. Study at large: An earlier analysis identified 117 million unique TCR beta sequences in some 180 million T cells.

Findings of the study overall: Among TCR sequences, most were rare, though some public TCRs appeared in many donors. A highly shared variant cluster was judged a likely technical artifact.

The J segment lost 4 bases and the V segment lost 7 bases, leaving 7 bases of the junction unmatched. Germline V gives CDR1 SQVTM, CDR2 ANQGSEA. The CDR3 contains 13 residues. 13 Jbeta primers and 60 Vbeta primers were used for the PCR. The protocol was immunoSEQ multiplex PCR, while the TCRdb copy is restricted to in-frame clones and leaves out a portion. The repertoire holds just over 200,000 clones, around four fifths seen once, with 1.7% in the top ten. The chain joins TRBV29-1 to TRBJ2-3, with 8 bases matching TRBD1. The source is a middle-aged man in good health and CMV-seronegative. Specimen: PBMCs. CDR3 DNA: TGCAGCGACCACAGGGGGAGCTCAGATACGCAGTATTTT. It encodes CSDHRGSSDTQYF.